One and the same sample provided the 11 T cell receptor beta chains below, sequenced in a study of neurological immune-mediated disorders. From the 5' RACE reads, TCRdb called clonotypes with MiXCR, one entry per CDR3 protein. Of roughly 76,000 distinct CDR3 sequences listed, 3.2% are singletons. Specimen: PBMCs. These receptors were collected from a woman aged 45-65 years with multiple sclerosis.

This clonotype occurred many times. V usage is TRBV7-9 and J usage is TRBJ1-2, with 11 positions matching TRBD1. With V trimmed by 1 base and J by 0 bases, 4 bases remained unmatched. The germline V gene encodes CDR1 SEHNR and CDR2 FQNEAQ (reference sequence). The CDR3 length is 17 residues. In nucleotides, the CDR3 is TGTGCCAGCAGCTTAGGGACAGGGGGCGCGGCTAACTATGGCTACACCTTC. Translation: CASSLGTGGAANYGYTF.

The V gene is TRBV7-3, the J gene TRBJ2-1; perhaps D is TRBD1 or TRBD2 (5 bases each). Trimming pared 5 bases from V and 13 bases from J, leaving 15 bases between. Germline V gene data show CDR1 as SGHTA and CDR2 as FQGTGA. The CDR3 has 12 residues. The CDR3 DNA is TGTGCCAGCAGCCGTGGGGGTCCTCCTCAGTTCTTC. Its protein product is CASSRGGPPQFF.

This chain links TRBV28 with TRBJ2-7; D assignment may be TRBD1 or TRBD2 (5 bases each). The CDR3 sequence is 15 residues long. V lost 6 bases to trimming and J lost 3 bases, with 18 bases between them. Germline-derived CDR1 and CDR2 are MDHEN and SYDVKM. The DNA of the CDR3 is TGTGCCAGCAGCCACACGGGAAAGGGGTTCTACGAGCAGTACTTC. This codes for CASSHTGKGFYEQYF.

The rearrangement links TRBV11-1 to TRBJ2-7; 10 bases match TRBD1. J was trimmed by 4 bases and V by 8 bases; bases with no gene match: 8. Germline lookup yields CDR1 SGHAT and CDR2 FQDESV (reference sequence). The CDR3 is 14 residues long. The CDR3 DNA reads as TGTGCCAGCCACCCCCGGGACAGGGGATACGAGCAGTACTTC. It is translated as CASHPRDRGYEQYF.

Many counts were recorded for this clonotype. The gene calls are TRBV5-1 and TRBJ2-1; D gene ambiguous. V was cut by 0 bases and J by 4 bases, with 11 bases left in between. The CDR3 is made up of 15 amino acids. CDR1 is SGHRS and CDR2 is YFSETQ in the germline V gene. The CDR3 region has the DNA TGCGCCAGCAGCTTGGGGGATGGACCGTACAATGAGCAGTTCTTC. Its protein product is CASSLGDGPYNEQFF.

This clonotype has a count of ten or more. The CDR3 spells CASSLAAGGAGNYGYTF. DNA for the CDR3: TGTGCCAGCAGCTTAGCCGCAGGGGGCGCCGGTAACTATGGCTACACCTTC. J is TRBJ1-2 and V is TRBV11-2, with TRBD1 matching over 8 bases. CDR1 and CDR2 from the germline V gene are SGHAT and FQNNGV. V lost 1 base to trimming and J lost 1 base; unmatched junction nucleotides: 8. The CDR3 consists of 17 residues.

This clonotype was seen many times. The chain has TRBV4-1 and TRBJ1-1; tentatively, D is TRBD1 (5 bases). The CDR3 has 16 amino acids. V shed 5 bases and J shed 4 bases, with 20 bases lying between them. Germline assignment: CDR1 MGHRA and CDR2 YSYEKL. CDR3 in DNA: TGCGCCAGCAGCGCGGGGGGGGGATCCTACGGCACTGAAGCTTTCTTT. It yields the protein CASSAGGGSYGTEAFF.

This clonotype was detected many times. This rearrangement joins TRBV10-3 to TRBJ2-7, with TRBD2 identical over 7 bases. CDR1 is ENHRY and CDR2 is SYGVKD in the germline V gene. J gave up 2 bases and V 4 bases, and 8 bases lay outside the gene matches. This CDR3 is built from 15 residues. In DNA, the CDR3 is TGTGCCATCAGTGGGGGGGGGACCGAACCCTACGAGCAGTACGTC. Translated: CAISGGGTEPYEQYV.

This clonotype has at least ten counts. The chain has TRBV5-1 and TRBJ2-1; D perhaps matches TRBD2 (7 bases). Trimming pared 4 bases from V and 0 bases from J, leaving 11 bases between. Germline V gives CDR1 SGHRS, CDR2 YFSETQ. CDR3 length equals 15 residues. The CDR3 reads CASSPGGSSYNEQFF. The CDR3 coding sequence is TGCGCCAGCAGCCCGGGGGGCAGCTCCTACAATGAGCAGTTCTTC. Looking up the rest from reference TRBV5-1 and TRBJ2-1 gives the full variable domain: KAGVTQTPRYLIKTRGQQVTLSCSPISGHRSVSWYQQTPGQGLQFLFEYFSETQRNKGNFPGRFSGRQFSNSRSEMNVSTLELGDSALYLCASSPGGSSYNEQFFGPGTRLTVL.

Ten or more counts support this clonotype. V usage is TRBV3-1 and J usage is TRBJ2-1; 7 bases agree with TRBD2. The CDR3 covers 13 residues. The V and J ends lost 1 base and 9 bases, in that order; junction bases with no gene match: 3. In germline, CDR1 is LGHDT, CDR2 YNNKEL (reference sequence). CDR3: CASSQVGGGEQFF. DNA for the CDR3: TGTGCCAGCAGCCAAGTGGGGGGGGGTGAGCAGTTCTTC.

This clonotype was found many times. The gene calls are TRBV2 and TRBJ2-3; TRBD1 matches at 9 bases. The CDR3 runs 11 residues. The germline gives CDR1 SNHLY, CDR2 FYNNEI. For the CDR3, the DNA is TGTGGGGACAGGGGCACAGATACGCAGTATTTT. It is translated as CGDRGTDTQYF.